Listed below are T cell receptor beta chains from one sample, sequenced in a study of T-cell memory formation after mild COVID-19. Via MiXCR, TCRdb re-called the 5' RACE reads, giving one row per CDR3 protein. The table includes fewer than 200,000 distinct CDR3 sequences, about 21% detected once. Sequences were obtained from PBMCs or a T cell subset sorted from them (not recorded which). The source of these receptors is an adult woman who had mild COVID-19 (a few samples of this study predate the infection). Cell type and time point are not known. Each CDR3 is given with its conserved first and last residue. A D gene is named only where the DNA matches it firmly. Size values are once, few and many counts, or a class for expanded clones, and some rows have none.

CDR3aa: CASSFWVGQPQHF
CDR3nt: TGCGCCAGCAGCTTCTGGGTAGGACAGCCCCAGCATTTT
v_gene: TRBV5-1
d_gene: -
j_gene: TRBJ1-5
abundance: -

CDR3aa: CASSQRGGSYNEQFF
CDR3nt: TGTGCCAGCAGCCAAAGGGGGGGCTCCTACAATGAGCAGTTCTTC
v_gene: TRBV14
d_gene: -
j_gene: TRBJ2-1
abundance: -

CDR3aa: CASSFGQITDTQYF
CDR3nt: TGCGCCAGCAGCTTTGGGCAGATAACAGATACGCAGTATTTT
v_gene: TRBV5-1
d_gene: -
j_gene: TRBJ2-3
abundance: -

CDR3aa: CASSLASSGHNEQFF
CDR3nt: TGTGCCAGCAGCTTAGCGAGTTCCGGGCACAATGAGCAGTTCTTC
v_gene: TRBV7-8
d_gene: -
j_gene: TRBJ2-1
abundance: -

CDR3aa: CASSPDTFKQYF
CDR3nt: TGCGCCAGCAGCCCCGACACCTTCAAGCAGTACTTC
v_gene: TRBV4-3
d_gene: -
j_gene: TRBJ2-7
abundance: -

CDR3aa: CASSAGTGGSPGGYTF
CDR3nt: TGCGCCAGCAGCGCGGGGACAGGGGGCAGCCCAGGGGGCTACACCTTC
v_gene: TRBV5-1
d_gene: TRBD1
j_gene: TRBJ1-2
abundance: -

CDR3aa: CASSPSGGALENIQYF
CDR3nt: TGCGCCAGCAGCCCAAGCGGGGGGGCTTTAGAAAACATTCAGTACTTC
v_gene: TRBV5-1
d_gene: TRBD2
j_gene: TRBJ2-4
abundance: many

CDR3aa: CASSTQTSLSPDTQYF
CDR3nt: TGTGCCAGCAGTACTCAGACTAGCTTATCCCCAGATACGCAGTATTTT
v_gene: TRBV6-5
d_gene: TRBD2
j_gene: TRBJ2-3
abundance: few

CDR3aa: CASRQDRVLNTEAFF
CDR3nt: TGTGCCAGCAGACAAGACAGGGTCTTGAACACTGAAGCTTTCTTT
v_gene: TRBV7-9
d_gene: TRBD1
j_gene: TRBJ1-1
abundance: -

CDR3aa: CSARDRGWGGRPGELFF
CDR3nt: TGCAGTGCTAGAGATAGAGGTTGGGGGGGCCGCCCCGGGGAGCTGTTTTTT
v_gene: TRBV20-1
d_gene: -
j_gene: TRBJ2-2
abundance: -

CDR3aa: CASSPTGSEAFF
CDR3nt: TGTGCCAGCTCACCCACAGGCAGTGAAGCTTTCTTT
v_gene: TRBV18
d_gene: -
j_gene: TRBJ1-1
abundance: -

CDR3aa: CATSEGTGVNTEAFF
CDR3nt: TGTGCCACCAGTGAGGGGACAGGGGTGAACACTGAAGCTTTCTTT
v_gene: TRBV24-1
d_gene: TRBD1
j_gene: TRBJ1-1
abundance: -

CDR3aa: CASSAARGEKLFF
CDR3nt: TGTGCCAGCAGCGCGGCGAGGGGCGAAAAACTGTTTTTT
v_gene: TRBV6-6
d_gene: -
j_gene: TRBJ1-4
abundance: -

CDR3aa: CASSYTGRVYEQYF
CDR3nt: TGTGCCAGCAGTTATACAGGGAGGGTTTACGAGCAGTACTTC
v_gene: TRBV6-5
d_gene: -
j_gene: TRBJ2-7
abundance: -

CDR3aa: CSARDRSGPSYSNQPQHF
CDR3nt: TGCAGTGCTAGAGATCGGTCCGGCCCCTCTTATAGCAATCAGCCCCAGCATTTT
v_gene: TRBV20-1
d_gene: -
j_gene: TRBJ1-5
abundance: many

CDR3aa: CASSPGQSDSSDYTF
CDR3nt: TGCGCCAGCAGCCCCGGGCAGTCGGACTCGAGCGACTACACCTTC
v_gene: TRBV4-1
d_gene: -
j_gene: TRBJ1-2
abundance: -

CDR3aa: CATSETGRSEAFF
CDR3nt: TGTGCCACCAGTGAAACAGGGAGGTCTGAAGCTTTCTTT
v_gene: TRBV24-1
d_gene: -
j_gene: TRBJ1-1
abundance: -